This TCR beta chain was obtained from a study of identical twins listed by TCRdb under 2016. Background on the whole study: To test whether fetal clonotypes persist, this study deep-sequenced TCR alpha and beta repertoires from monozygotic twins, from unrelated adults of various ages, and from cord blood. To rule out contamination, replicate twin experiments were performed at different times with different library preparation protocols. Paper-wide results and their limitations: Out-of-frame TCR alpha sequences shared between twins showed an excess of low generation-probability sequences compared with coincidental sharing between unrelated individuals. Abundant cord blood beta clonotypes carried fewer insertions; young adult naive repertoires showed a weaker similar trend, while memory repertoires showed none. Excess twin sharing in beta out-of-frame sequences was weaker because fewer shared sequences lowered the signal-to-noise ratio. Because the same donors could not be followed over many years, the conclusions relied on cross-sectional statistical analysis. In monozygotic twins, recombination models systematically underestimated out-of-frame TCR alpha sharing, but the models matched the sharing seen between unrelated individuals. Zero-insertion analyses could be partly confounded by invariant T cells such as MAIT and iNKT, although diverse VJ usage argued against such confounding for most clonotypes.

This clonotype came up a few times. It lacks a known antigen. No qualities accompany the bases; no much larger clone lies one base away. A distance of 15 bases separates the germline ends of V and J, which lose 0 bases and 6 bases respectively. CDR1 and CDR2, looked up from the germline V gene (reference sequence), are SEHNR and FQNEAQ. The CDR3, from cysteine to phenylalanine, totals 15 residues. Only CDR3 DNA is held: 45 bases, read in frame from base 1. All donors were healthy Caucasians. The twin cohort consisted of three pairs of female monozygotic twins, all aged about 18 to 30 years. Peripheral blood mononuclear cells were used as the source from which RNA for TCR libraries was isolated. Library preparation was by 5' RACE. The sample was run on an Illumina HiSeq 2000. A universal primer binding site was introduced by template switching, and a unique molecular identifier was present in the final cDNA, enabling accurate counting of TCR cDNA molecules. Specific primers in the conserved constant-segment region were used to synthesize first-strand cDNA for TCR alpha and beta chains. To control for contamination, each cDNA library was double barcoded with a SMART-Mk sample barcode plus Illumina barcodes. Two successive PCR steps introduced TruSeq adapter sequences along with Illumina sample barcodes. The TCR alpha and beta cDNA libraries were sequenced on the Illumina HiSeq platform using custom primers. The original pipeline was this. Unique molecular identifiers were extracted from raw reads with MiGEC, and CDR3 positions were determined with MiXCR. For each individual, recombination models were inferred using an EM algorithm with the repgenHMM and IGoR tools. The tcR package in R was used for shared clonotype analysis, with sharing normalized by the product of cloneset sizes. To study raw recombination without the effects of thymic and clonal selection, out-of-frame nonproductive sequences were analyzed. The public sequencing data were trimmed at Q25 with fastp and processed into clonotypes with MiXCR by TCRdb, which kept only in-frame beta chains. Rows with a matching CDR3 protein are joined into one entry that keeps the most common DNA and genes. For this entry, the V and J calls and clone size follow TCRdb and not the study's own pipeline. Present in this sample are about 660,000 distinct CDR3 sequences, about 9.4% of which were seen just once. The ten largest clones capture 0.85% to 1% of the sample.

These data were likewise used in another study, on yellow fever vaccine responses in identical twins. The second publication reports: According to the authors, the vaccine-induced T cell response in identical twins seemed to be partly convergent and partly specific to each individual. In the study, vaccine-responding T cell clones were precisely tracked in identical twins.

The chain employs TRBV7-9 and TRBJ2-7, with a tentative D gene TRBD1 over 7 matching bases. Sequenced material: PBMCs. The clonotype was recovered from a woman aged 18-30 years in good health. For the CDR3, the sequence is CASSLAGTWDSEQYF. The base sequence is TGTGCCAGCAGCTTAGCGGGGACTTGGGACAGCGAGCAGTACTTC. Reference TRBV7-9 and TRBJ2-7 proteins supply the regions before and after the CDR3; the full variable domain is: DTGVSQNPRHKITKRGQNVTFRCDPISEHNRLYWYRQTLGQGPEFLTYFQNEAQLEKSRLLSDRFSAERPKGSFSTLEIQRTEQGDSAMYLCASSLAGTWDSEQYFGPGTRLTVT.